The clone carrying this T cell receptor (beta chain) was detected many times. What it recognizes is unknown. This beta chain represents an off-target read in a library built for alpha chains; its size is of limited meaning. Time point given: sample taken at primary tumor resection. The sample belongs to a study of spatial heterogeneity in lung cancer. Unmatched junction bases numbered 10, after V lost 2 bases and J lost 9 bases. The CDR3 loop spans 16 amino acids. CDR1 and CDR2 (germline): DFQATT, SNEGSKA (reference sequence). The study, taken as a whole, reports: Mutation tallies in tumors tracked expanded intratumoral alpha and beta TCR counts.

TCRdb itself ran the 5' RACE reads through MiXCR, one entry per CDR3 protein. Among 9,500 to 12,000 distinct CDR3 sequences listed, 6% to 8% were seen once. The input for sequencing was lung tumor tissue, taken at surgery. The TCR originated in a female donor with early-stage non-small cell lung cancer. The chain couples TRBV20-1 to TRBJ2-7; the match to TRBD2 covers 16 bases. The CDR3 loop is CSARRPGTSGGAGQYF. The DNA for the CDR3 is TGCAGTGCTAGACGTCCCGGGACTAGCGGGGGGGCCGGGCAGTACTTC.